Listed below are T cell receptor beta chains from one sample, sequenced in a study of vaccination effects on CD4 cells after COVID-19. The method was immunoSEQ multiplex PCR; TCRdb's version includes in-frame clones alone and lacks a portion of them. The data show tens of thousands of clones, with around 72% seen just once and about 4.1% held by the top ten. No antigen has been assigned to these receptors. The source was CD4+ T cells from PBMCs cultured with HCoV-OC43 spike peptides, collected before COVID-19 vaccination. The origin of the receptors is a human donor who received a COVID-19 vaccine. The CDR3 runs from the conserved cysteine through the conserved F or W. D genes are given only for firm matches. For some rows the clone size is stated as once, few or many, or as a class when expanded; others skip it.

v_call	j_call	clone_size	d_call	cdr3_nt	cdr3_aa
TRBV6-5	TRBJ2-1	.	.	TGTGCCAGCACCCCCGCCGCCCCGAGCAATGAGCAGTTCTTC	CASTPAAPSNEQFF
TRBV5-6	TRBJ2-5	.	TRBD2	TGTGCCAGCAGCGCAGCAGCGGGATCCCGAGAGACCCAGTACTTC	CASSAAAGSRETQYF
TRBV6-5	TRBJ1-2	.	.	TGTGCCAGCACCCACAGTGGAACGTCCGGCGGCTACACCTTC	CASTHSGTSGGYTF
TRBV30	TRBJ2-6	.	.	TGTGCCTGGAGTCCCGAATTTAACGTCCTGACTTTC	CAWSPEFNVLTF
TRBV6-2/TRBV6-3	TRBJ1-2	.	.	TGTGCCAGCAGTTCCAGGAGCCTGACGGGCTACACCTTC	CASSSRSLTGYTF
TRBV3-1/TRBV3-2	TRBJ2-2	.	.	TGTGCCAGCAGCCAAGGGGCTAGCGCCAACACCGGGGAGCTGTTTTTT	CASSQGASANTGELFF
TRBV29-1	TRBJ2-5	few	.	TGCAGCGGGAAGGAGGGGGAAGAGACCCAGTACTTC	CSGKEGEETQYF
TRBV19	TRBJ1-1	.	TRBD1	TGTGCCAGTAGCACCTGGACAGGGGTGAATGGGAACACTGAAGCTTTCTTT	CASSTWTGVNGNTEAFF
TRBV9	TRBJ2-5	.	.	TGTGCCAGCAGCGTATCTGGTGGAAAAGAGACCCAGTACTTC	CASSVSGGKETQYF
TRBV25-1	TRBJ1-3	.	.	TGTGCCAGCAGTGAGGACATCGGAAACACCATATATTTT	CASSEDIGNTIYF
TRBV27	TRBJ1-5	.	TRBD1	TGTGCCAGCAGTTTATTGGGGACAGGCAATCAGCCCCAGCATTTT	CASSLLGTGNQPQHF
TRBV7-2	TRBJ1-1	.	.	TGTGCCAGCAGCTTATATCCAGGGAACACTGAAGCTTTCTTT	CASSLYPGNTEAFF
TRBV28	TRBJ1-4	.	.	TGTGCCAGCAGAGAACCAGGGACACGGGATGAAAAACTGTTTTTT	CASREPGTRDEKLFF
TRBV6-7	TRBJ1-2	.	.	TGTGCCAGCACTCAGACCCCAGGCTCGGGGGGCTATGGCTACACCTTC	CASTQTPGSGGYGYTF
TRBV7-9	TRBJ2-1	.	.	TGTGCCAGCAGCTCAGGGGCAGGGGGAGGGAATGAGCAGTTCTTC	CASSSGAGGGNEQFF
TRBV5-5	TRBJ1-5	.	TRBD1	TGTGCCAGCAGCGTTGGGACAGGAGTTCTGCGGGACAATCAGCCCCAGCATTTT	CASSVGTGVLRDNQPQHF
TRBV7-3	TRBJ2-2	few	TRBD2	TGTGCCAGCAGCTTAATAGCGGGGACCGGGGAGCTGTTTTTT	CASSLIAGTGELFF
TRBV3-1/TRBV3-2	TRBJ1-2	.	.	TGTGCCAGCAGCCAAGATAACACCCATGGCTACACCTTC	CASSQDNTHGYTF